These 15 T cell receptor beta chains originate from one sample sequenced in a study of PD-1 blockade in classical Hodgkin lymphoma. Sequencing used immunoSEQ multiplex PCR; TCRdb keeps in-frame clones, though not all of them. The table has approximately 24,000 clones, 81% seen once; the top ten hold around a fifth. Time point here: cycle 4 day 1 (C4D1), after 5 to 7 weeks of nivolumab. Every patient experienced relapse after autologous stem cell transplantation, and brentuximab vedotin exposure varied. The specimen comprised peripheral blood mononuclear cells (PBMCs), sampled before the fourth cycle of nivolumab. These receptors originate from a human donor with classical Hodgkin lymphoma.

This sequence joins TRBV11-2 and TRBJ2-7, with a tentative D call TRBD1 (5 bases). Between the trimmed V and J ends, which lost 5 bases and 0 bases, there was a span of 14 bases. The CDR3 has 15 amino acids. CDR1 and CDR2 (germline): SGHAT, FQNNGV. CDR3 residues: CASSLSGPGSYEQYF. The CDR3 region has the DNA TGTGCCAGCAGCCTCTCAGGGCCGGGCTCCTACGAGCAGTACTTC.

This chain connects TRBV19 to TRBJ1-1; D uncertain. Per germline, CDR1 LNHDA and CDR2 SQIVND (reference sequence). CDR3 length: 15 amino acids. Trimming removed 1 base at V and 1 base at J, with 10 bases between. Here the CDR3 reads CASSIGGVSNTEAFF. DNA for the CDR3: TGTGCCAGTAGTATAGGTGGCGTATCGAACACTGAAGCTTTCTTT.

The chain uses TRBV28 and TRBJ2-1; 9 bases are a match to TRBD2. This CDR3 is 14 amino acids long. Trimming took 4 bases from V and 10 from J; bases not matched to a gene: 8. Looked up from germline, CDR1 is MDHEN and CDR2 is SYDVKM. The CDR3 loop reads CASSSVAGVVEQFF. Here the CDR3 DNA reads TGTGCCAGCAGTTCGGTAGCGGGAGTGGTAGAGCAGTTCTTC.

The chain uses TRBV6-1 and TRBJ2-5; a weak D match, TRBD2 (6 bases). This CDR3 comprises 11 residues. Deletions cut 3 bases from V and 7 bases from J, with 6 bases between. Germline CDR1 is MNHNS and CDR2 is SASEGT. CDR3 in DNA: TGTGCCAGCAGTGACGGGGGGACCCAGTACTTC. This gives the protein CASSDGGTQYF.

To note about this clone: The junction departs from the called germline gene at one end, perhaps through a read error. The chain employs TRBV7-7 and TRBJ1-2; TRBD1 aligns across 8 bases. Germline lookup yields CDR1 SSHAT and CDR2 FNYEAQ (reference sequence). CDR3 length equals 14 residues. CDR3 sequence reads: CASSFETGAYGYTF. As DNA, the CDR3 is TGTGCTAGCAGCTTCGAGACAGGGGCCTATGGCTACACCTTC.

This rearrangement joins TRBV5-6 to TRBJ2-3; weak D call: TRBD2 (5 bases). Between the trimmed V and J ends, which lost 3 bases and 4 bases, there was a span of 15 bases. Germline V gene data show CDR1 as SGHDT and CDR2 as YYEEEE. This CDR3 spans 15 amino acids. The chain's CDR3 is CASSWGSSPADTQYF. The CDR3 bases are TGTGCCAGCAGCTGGGGATCTAGCCCCGCAGATACGCAGTATTTT.

The genes are TRBV5-6 and TRBJ1-3; D ambiguous. V was shortened by 0 bases and J by 2 bases, with 9 bases between the two germline ends. This CDR3 is 15 amino acids long. Per germline, CDR1 SGHDT and CDR2 YYEEEE. CDR3 sequence reads: CASSLAPGTGNTIYF. The CDR3 DNA follows: TGTGCCAGCAGCTTGGCTCCCGGGACTGGAAACACCATATATTTT.

The chain links TRBV2 to TRBJ1-1; 7 bases are a match to TRBD1. V lost 8 bases and J lost 1; bases outside the gene matches: 7. The CDR3 spans 14 residues. Germline V gene sequence: CDR1 SNHLY, CDR2 FYNNEI. The CDR3 loop reads CASSDRAGNTEAFF. The CDR3 DNA is TGTGCCAGCTCCGACAGGGCGGGGAACACTGAAGCTTTCTTT.

This chain links TRBV7-3 with TRBJ2-7, with D perhaps matching TRBD1 (7 bases). This CDR3 is 15 amino acids long. Germline V lookup: CDR1 SGHTA, CDR2 FQGTGA. The V gene lost 3 bases and the J gene lost 2 bases, with 14 bases spanning the gap. CDR3 region: CASSLQGGVAYEQYF. The CDR3 DNA follows: TGTGCCAGCAGCTTGCAGGGGGGAGTAGCCTACGAGCAGTACTTC.

The CDR3 sequence: CASSQERTNTEAFF. DNA for the CDR3: TGCGCCAGCAGCCAAGAGCGGACGAACACTGAAGCTTTCTTT. This chain joins TRBV4-1 and TRBJ1-1; D is unclear. This CDR3 comprises 14 residues. Looked up from germline, CDR1 is MGHRA and CDR2 is YSYEKL. V lost 0 bases, J lost 1 base, and 6 bases lay in between.

This clone has only a few counts. J is TRBJ1-1 and V is TRBV10-3, with a weak D call TRBD1 (6 bases). The germline V and J ends were trimmed by 3 bases and 4 bases, with 18 bases remaining between them. The CDR3 totals 16 residues. The V gene's germline CDR1 is ENHRY and CDR2 SYGVKD. CDR3 bases: TGTGCCATCAGTGACGTGGGGGGGCGCAGTCTCACTGAAGCTTTCTTT. Amino acids: CAISDVGGRSLTEAFF.

V usage is TRBV1 and J usage is TRBJ2-7. TRBV1 is annotated as a pseudogene. The CDR3 is made up of 15 amino acids. CDR3 amino acids: CTSSHLQGTLYEQYF. The CDR3 DNA is TGCACCAGCAGCCACCTTCAGGGGACTCTCTACGAGCAGTACTTC.

The chain joins TRBV5-1 to TRBJ2-2; D not certain. The CDR3 consists of 15 residues. V lost 5 bases and J 3 bases, leaving 14 bases between the germline ends. Looked up from germline, CDR1 is SGHRS and CDR2 is YFSETQ. The CDR3 coding sequence is TGCGCCAGCAGACCCATACCTGGAGACACCGGGGAGCTGTTTTTT. Translation: CASRPIPGDTGELFF.

This rearrangement joins TRBV19 to TRBJ1-5; D uncertain. Trimming left V 4 bases short and J 4 bases short, with 11 bases between. The germline gives CDR1 LNHDA, CDR2 SQIVND (reference sequence). CDR3 length equals 14 residues. The CDR3 DNA is TGTGCCAGTAGTAAGGTAGTCTTAAATCAGCCCCAGCATTTT. Translating gives CASSKVVLNQPQHF.

This clone has a single count. V and J are TRBV19 and TRBJ2-5; unclear D gene. The CDR3 contains 13 residues. V lost 3 bases and J 2 bases, leaving 7 bases between the germline ends. Germline V gene data show CDR1 as LNHDA and CDR2 as SQIVND (reference sequence). CDR3 nucleotides: TGTGCCAGTAGTATGGCAGATCAAGAGACCCAGTACTTC. It translates to CASSMADQETQYF.